These 26 T cell receptor beta chains were sequenced from one sample in a study of T cells in Graves' hyperthyroidism and ophthalmopathy. TCR beta CDR3 sequences were amplified from RNA transcripts. TCR CDR3 underwent first-round RT-PCR with the HTBI primer set. Via MiXCR, TCRdb re-called the multiplex PCR reads, giving one row per CDR3 protein. The sample gives 550,000 to 650,000 distinct CDR3 sequences, about 14% of which show up once; 5.5% to 7.5% is in the top ten. Material for sequencing was blood. The receptors shown here come from a woman aged 25 to 39 with Graves' hyperthyroidism that later progressed to Graves' ophthalmopathy.

On this clonotype itself: A much bigger clone sits one base away, suggesting this may be a read error. This chain uses TRBV30 with TRBJ1-2; a weak D match, TRBD1 (5 bases). This CDR3 region has 16 residues. Germline V gene lookup returns CDR1 GTSNPN and CDR2 SVGIG (reference sequence). The CDR3 is CAWSVDRAGTVYRYTF. The CDR3 nucleotides read TGTGCCTGGAGTGTCGATAGGGCAGGGACGGTCTATCGCTACACCTTC. Variable domain in full (rest from reference TRBV30 and TRBJ1-2): SQTIHQWPATLVQPVGSPLSLECTVEGTSNPNLYWYRQAAGRGLQLLFYSVGIGQISSEVPQNLSASRPQDRQFILSSKKLLLSDSGFYLCAWSVDRAGTVYRYTFGSGTRLTVV.

This clonotype came up many times. This chain joins TRBV6-1 and TRBJ2-7; 9 nucleotides line up with TRBD1. V lost 6 bases to trimming and J lost 3 bases; unmatched junction nucleotides: 15. The CDR3 loop spans 17 amino acids. The germline V gene has CDR1 MNHNS and CDR2 SASEGT. The CDR3 region has the DNA TGTGCCAGCAGCTCATTGGGGGGGACAGGGATCTACTACGAGCAGTACTTC. Translating it yields CASSSLGGTGIYYEQYF.

The rearrangement uses TRBV20-1 and TRBJ1-2; no clear D gene. The CDR3 consists of 13 residues. The V gene lost 0 bases and the J gene lost 4 bases, with 9 bases spanning the gap. Germline V gene sequence: CDR1 DFQATT, CDR2 SNEGSKA (reference sequence). CDR3 DNA: TGCAGTGCTAGAGATCCTACAGTCTATGGCTACACCTTC. Residues: CSARDPTVYGYTF.

This clonotype has at least ten counts. The CDR3 coding sequence is TGCAGTGCTCCCCGACTAGCGGGGGACTTACGAGAGCAGTTCTTC. This gives the protein CSAPRLAGDLREQFF. The genes are TRBV20-1 and TRBJ2-1, with 12 bases aligning to TRBD2. Germline V gene sequence: CDR1 DFQATT, CDR2 SNEGSKA (reference sequence). Trimming took 5 bases from V and 10 from J; bases not matched to a gene: 12. This CDR3 contains 15 residues.

This clonotype was detected ten times or more. The chain uses TRBV6-2 or TRBV6-3 and TRBJ1-1; 8 bases match TRBD1. Germline CDR1 MNHEY, CDR2 SVGEGT. This CDR3 is built from 15 residues. V lost 6 bases, J lost 3 bases, and 9 bases stayed unmatched. CDR3 protein: CASRETGATDTEAFF. In DNA, the CDR3 is TGTGCCAGCAGAGAGACAGGGGCGACGGACACTGAAGCTTTCTTT.

This clonotype was seen ten or more times. The chain carries TRBV18 and TRBJ1-4; possibly TRBD1 for D (5 bases). The CDR3 runs 13 residues. V was pared by 3 bases and J by 6 bases, with 8 bases between. Germline CDR1 KGHSH, CDR2 LQKENI. CDR3: CASSPSRDEKLFF. CDR3 nucleotides: TGTGCCAGCTCACCGTCCAGGGATGAAAAACTGTTTTTT.

The J gene is TRBJ2-7, the V gene TRBV5-1, with D maybe TRBD1 (6 bases). Trimming shortened V by 4 bases and J by 3 bases, and 14 bases separated the two germline ends. The CDR3 contains 14 residues. Germline values: CDR1 SGHRS, CDR2 YFSETQ. CDR3 nucleotides: TGCGCCAGCAGCCCCCGGGACACCTTCTACGAGCAGTACTTC. Encoded protein: CASSPRDTFYEQYF.

The sample holds many counts of this clonotype. This chain joins TRBV10-3 and TRBJ2-5; TRBD1 matches at 8 bases. This CDR3 comprises 14 residues. After removal of 5 bases from V and 2 bases from J, the junction contained 4 bases not matched to a gene. Looked up from germline, CDR1 is ENHRY and CDR2 is SYGVKD. CDR3 sequence: CAISPGQEQETQYF. The CDR3 DNA reads TGTGCCATCAGTCCGGGACAGGAGCAAGAGACCCAGTACTTC.

With regard to this clonotype: This may be a read error: a much more frequent sequence differs by one nucleotide. J is TRBJ2-1 and V is TRBV7-3; maybe TRBD1 (6 bases). This CDR3 region has 13 residues. Germline V gene sequence: CDR1 SGHTA, CDR2 FQGTGA. The CDR3 DNA reads as TGTGCCAGCAGTAAAGGACGGGACAATGAGCAGCTCTTC. Protein: CASSKGRDNEQLF.

This clonotype has ten or more counts. The gene calls are TRBV12-3 or TRBV12-4 and TRBJ1-1; weak D call: TRBD1 (5 bases). This CDR3 has 14 amino acids. V lost 2 bases and J lost 6, with 13 bases in between. CDR3 in amino acids: CASSLQGREAEAFF. CDR3 bases: TGTGCCAGCAGTTTACAGGGAAGGGAGGCTGAAGCTTTCTTT.

This clonotype has a count of ten or more. This rearrangement joins TRBV28 to TRBJ2-1; 7 bases map to TRBD2. V lost 9 bases, J lost 7 bases, and 18 bases stayed unmatched. The CDR3 spans 16 residues. Germline CDR1 reads MDHEN; CDR2 reads SYDVKM. In DNA, the CDR3 is TGTGCCAGGAGATTGGGCGCGGTGCGGGAGTGTAATGAGCAGTTCTTC. The encoded protein is CARRLGAVRECNEQFF.

This clonotype was detected ten times or more. This chain joins TRBV9 and TRBJ2-7; the match to TRBD1 covers 9 bases. Unmatched junction bases numbered 7, after V lost 3 bases and J lost 3 bases. CDR3 length equals 15 residues. Germline V gene lookup returns CDR1 SGDLS and CDR2 YYNGEE. In nucleotides, the CDR3 is TGTGCCAGCAGCGAGAACCGGGACAGGGTCTACGAGCAGTACTTC. Protein sequence: CASSENRDRVYEQYF.

This clonotype was recorded at least ten times. The chain is built from TRBV7-8 and TRBJ2-1; the D gene is possibly TRBD1 (6 bases). Trimming cost V 1 base and J 2 bases, with 9 bases left between them. CDR3 length equals 15 residues. Germline CDR1 is SGHVS and CDR2 is FQNEAQ. The CDR3 DNA reads TGTGCCAGCAGCTTAGACAGGGTGGCCTACAATGAGCAGTTCTTC. Its protein product is CASSLDRVAYNEQFF.

This clonotype was observed a handful of times. The chain has TRBV19 and TRBJ1-2, with D hard to call. This CDR3 has 15 residues. Per germline, CDR1 LNHDA and CDR2 SQIVND (reference sequence). Trimming cost V 3 bases and J 4 bases, with 15 bases left between them. CDR3 residues: CASSMSPTPSYGYTF. CDR3 coding DNA: TGTGCCAGTAGTATGTCACCGACCCCTAGCTATGGCTACACCTTC.

This clonotype was recorded many times. The chain recombines TRBV18 with TRBJ2-7; TRBD2 aligns across 14 bases. V was clipped by 5 bases and J by 6 bases; unmatched bases: 3. CDR1 is KGHSH, CDR2 LQKENI, per germline. CDR3 length: 14 amino acids. The chain's CDR3 is CASSTGLAGVEQYF. The CDR3 region has the DNA TGTGCCAGCTCAACGGGACTAGCGGGAGTCGAGCAGTACTTC.

A word on this clonotype: A much bigger clone sits one base away, suggesting this may be a read error. V and J are TRBV30 and TRBJ2-2, with D maybe TRBD2 (5 bases). Germline V CDR1 and CDR2: GTSNPN, SVGIG (reference sequence). The CDR3 is made up of 15 amino acids. Trimming shortened V by 5 bases and J by 5 bases, and 18 bases separated the two germline ends. CDR3 nucleotide sequence: TGTGCCTGGCGCCCTAGCTGGAGGCGGACCGGGGAGCTGTTTTTT. Translation gives CAWRPSWRRTGELFF.

This clonotype was observed at least ten times. The chain is built from TRBV25-1 and TRBJ2-5; TRBD2 matches 12 bases. Trimming cost V 3 bases and J 4 bases; bases outside gene matches: 3. Germline V CDR1 and CDR2: MGHDK, SYGVNS. The CDR3 sequence is 15 residues long. The CDR3 DNA reads as TGTGCCAGCAGTGAGATGGGACTAGCGGGAGAGACCCAGTACTTC. It encodes CASSEMGLAGETQYF.

Many counts were recorded for this clonotype. The chain recombines TRBV13 with TRBJ1-2, with 8 bases that match TRBD1. The V and J ends lost 1 base and 2 bases, in that order; junction bases with no gene match: 6. The CDR3 runs 16 residues. Germline CDR1 is PRHDT and CDR2 is FYEKMQ (reference sequence). CDR3 amino acids: CASSLVEAGGNYGYTF. The CDR3, as DNA: TGTGCCAGCAGCTTAGTAGAGGCAGGGGGCAACTATGGCTACACCTTC.

The chain links TRBV18 to TRBJ2-3, with D hard to call. Trimming left V 0 bases short and J 4 bases short, with 5 bases between. Per the germline V gene, CDR1 is KGHSH and CDR2 is LQKENI. This CDR3 is 13 amino acids long. The DNA of the CDR3 is TGTGCCAGCTCACCACCTTCTTCAGATACGCAGTATTTT. Residues: CASSPPSSDTQYF.

This clonotype appeared many times. The gene calls are TRBV6-1 and TRBJ1-1; D is possibly TRBD1 (5 bases). With 10 bases removed from V and 0 bases from J, the gap between germline ends came to 15 bases. Germline loops: CDR1 MNHNS, CDR2 SASEGT. The CDR3 is made up of 14 amino acids. CDR3 bases: TGTGCCACTAACCCGGGACGGCTGAACACTGAAGCTTTCTTT. Residues: CATNPGRLNTEAFF.

This clonotype was seen many times. The chain couples TRBV11-3 to TRBJ2-7; D possibly corresponds to TRBD2 (6 bases). Trimming shortened V by 5 bases and J by 0 bases, and 8 bases separated the two germline ends. The CDR3 consists of 13 residues. CDR1 and CDR2 (germline): SGHNT, YENEEA. The CDR3 protein is CASSASASYEQYF. CDR3 nucleotide sequence: TGTGCCAGCAGCGCTAGCGCCTCCTACGAGCAGTACTTC.

This clonotype was found many times. V is TRBV3-1 and J is TRBJ2-1, with 13 bases aligning to TRBD2. After removal of 5 bases from V and 8 bases from J, the junction contained 6 bases not matched to a gene. This CDR3 region has 15 residues. CDR1 is LGHDT and CDR2 is YNNKEL in the germline V gene (reference sequence). CDR3 in DNA: TGTGCCAGCAGCAAAGGGACTAGCGGGACATATGAGCAGTTCTTC. Its protein is CASSKGTSGTYEQFF.

CDR3 bases: TGCAGCGTTGTCCTCAGCGGGAAACCCGAGCAGTACTTC. This gives the protein CSVVLSGKPEQYF. This chain joins TRBV29-1 and TRBJ2-7; 7 positions agree with TRBD2. The trim removed 4 bases at V and 6 bases at J, leaving 9 bases unmatched. This CDR3 spans 13 amino acids. Germline V gene lookup returns CDR1 SQVTM and CDR2 ANQGSEA.

The sample holds many counts of this clonotype. The rearrangement joins TRBV7-3 to TRBJ2-5; 12 bases match TRBD2. V was clipped by 4 bases and J by 5 bases; unmatched bases: 8. The CDR3 is 16 amino acids. Looked up from germline, CDR1 is SGHTA and CDR2 is FQGTGA. In nucleotides, the CDR3 is TGTGCCAGCAGCTCCCACGGACTAGCGGGAACTGAGACCCAGTACTTC. This codes for CASSSHGLAGTETQYF.

This clonotype has at least ten counts. This chain links TRBV2 with TRBJ2-3; D is perhaps TRBD2 (6 bases). Looked up from germline, CDR1 is SNHLY and CDR2 is FYNNEI. Trimming shortened V by 1 base and J by 5 bases, and 22 bases separated the two germline ends. The CDR3 sequence is 18 residues long. CDR3 nucleotide sequence: TGTGCCAGCAGTGAAGGGCCCCTCTCGCGGGGACTGAAAGATACGCAGTATTTT. It is translated as CASSEGPLSRGLKDTQYF. The full variable domain, its missing parts supplied by reference TRBV2 and TRBJ2-3, is EPEVTQTPSHQVTQMGQEVILRCVPISNHLYFYWYRQILGQKVEFLVSFYNNEISEKSEIFDDQFSVERPDGSNFTLKIRSTKLEDSAMYFCASSEGPLSRGLKDTQYFGPGTRLTVL.

The chain has TRBV11-2 and TRBJ2-7; the match to TRBD2 covers 9 bases. The V gene's germline CDR1 is SGHAT and CDR2 FQNNGV. Unmatched junction bases numbered 11, after V lost 5 bases and J lost 6 bases. The CDR3 covers 15 residues. Written as DNA, the CDR3 is TGTGCCAGCAGCCACGGGGCGGGAGGGCCGGGCGAGCAGTACTTC. Translation gives CASSHGAGGPGEQYF.